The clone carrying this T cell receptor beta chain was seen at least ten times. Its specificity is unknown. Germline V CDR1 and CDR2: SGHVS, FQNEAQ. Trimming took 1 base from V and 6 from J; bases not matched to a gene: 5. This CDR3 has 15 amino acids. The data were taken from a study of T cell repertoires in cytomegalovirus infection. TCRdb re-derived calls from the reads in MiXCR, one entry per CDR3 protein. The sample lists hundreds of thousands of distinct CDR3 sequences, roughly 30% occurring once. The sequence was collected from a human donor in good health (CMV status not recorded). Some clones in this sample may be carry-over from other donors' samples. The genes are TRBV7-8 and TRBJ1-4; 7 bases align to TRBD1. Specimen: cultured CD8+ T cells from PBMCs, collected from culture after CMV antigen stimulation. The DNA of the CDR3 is TGTGCCAGCAGCTTAGTCGAGACAGGGTATGAAAAACTGTTTTTT. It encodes CASSLVETGYEKLFF.